This T cell receptor (beta chain) derives from a study of identical twins. TCRdb called the 5' RACE reads again in MiXCR, with one record for every CDR3 protein. The profile shows 700,000 to 950,000 distinct CDR3 sequences, 9% to 15% of them singletons. This same sample was also taken into another study, of yellow fever vaccine responses in identical twins.

The TCR was taken from a woman younger than 30 in good health. The sample consisted of PBMCs.

This CDR3 reads CAIRRTSGGPITSTDTQYF. The CDR3 nucleotides read TGTGCCATCAGAAGGACTAGCGGGGGACCCATTACTAGCACAGATACGCAGTATTTT. This sequence joins TRBV10-3 and TRBJ2-3, with TRBD2 identical over 13 bases. Germline V gives CDR1 ENHRY, CDR2 SYGVKD. This CDR3 spans 19 amino acids. Trimming cost V 6 bases and J 0 bases; bases outside gene matches: 12.